In its sample, the clone carrying this TCR beta chain was seen a few times. Its antigen is not known. With a J-beta primer mix and a sample-barcoded 5' primer, a second PCR ran about 6 to 11 cycles. TCRdb processed the 5' RACE reads anew with MiXCR; each CDR3 protein has one entry. The sample includes 1.5 million to 2 million distinct CDR3 sequences, roughly 52% of them seen just once. The ends were cut back, 1 base at V and 4 bases at J, with 13 bases in the middle. Germline assignment: CDR1 LGHNA and CDR2 YSLEER. The CDR3 loop spans 15 amino acids. This entry belongs to a study of blood T cells in healthy people across ages. Whole-study results and caveats: There were more naive CD4+ cells and higher diversity in long-lived donors than in aged donors.

This chain links TRBV4-3 with TRBJ2-5, with D possibly TRBD2 on 5 matching bases. The sequenced sample consisted of blood. This receptor was taken from a middle-aged woman in good health. Here the CDR3 reads CASSQGPGDTETQYF. The CDR3 bases are TGCGCCAGCAGCCAAGGCCCCGGGGATACAGAGACCCAGTACTTC.